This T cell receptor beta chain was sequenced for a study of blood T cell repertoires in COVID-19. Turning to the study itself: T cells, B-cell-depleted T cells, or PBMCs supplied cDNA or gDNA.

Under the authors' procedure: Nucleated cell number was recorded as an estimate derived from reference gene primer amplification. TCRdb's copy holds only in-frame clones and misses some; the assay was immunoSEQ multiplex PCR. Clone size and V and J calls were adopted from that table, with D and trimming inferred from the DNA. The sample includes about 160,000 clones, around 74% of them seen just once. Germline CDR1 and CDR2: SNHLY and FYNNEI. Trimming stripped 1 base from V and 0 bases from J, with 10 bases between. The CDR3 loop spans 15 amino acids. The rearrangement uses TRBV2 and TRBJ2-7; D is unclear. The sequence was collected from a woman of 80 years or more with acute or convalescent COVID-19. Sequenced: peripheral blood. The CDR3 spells CASSEESETSYEQYF. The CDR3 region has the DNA TGTGCCAGCAGTGAAGAGAGCGAAACCTCCTACGAGCAGTACTTC.